The text below deals with one T cell receptor beta chain. This sample was included in a study of blood T cell repertoires in COVID-19. Looking at the study overall: Sources were T cells, B-cell-depleted T cells, or PBMCs; the material itself was cDNA or gDNA.

Looked up from germline, CDR1 is MGHRA and CDR2 is YSYEKL. There are 17 residues in the CDR3. J lost 1 base, V lost 2 bases, and 6 bases had no gene match. Libraries were prepared by immunoSEQ multiplex PCR; TCRdb keeps only in-frame clonotypes and omits some of them. Here the sample spans some 250,000 clones, approximately 87% being singletons. Material for sequencing was peripheral blood. This chain links TRBV4-1 with TRBJ1-1, with 11 bases fitting TRBD1. The sequence came from a woman aged 30 to 39 with COVID-19, enrolled during active disease. The CDR3 protein is CASSQYPGTGGNTEAFF. The CDR3 nucleotides are TGCGCCAGCAGCCAATATCCCGGGACAGGGGGGAACACTGAAGCTTTCTTT.